Sequencing of this TCR beta chain was carried out in a study of blood T cells in healthy people across ages. With a J-beta primer mix and a sample-barcoded 5' primer, a second PCR ran about 6 to 11 cycles. Each CDR3 protein is one row after TCRdb ran MiXCR on the 5' RACE reads. Here the sample spans 1.5 million to 2 million distinct CDR3 sequences, 28% being singletons. Concerning this clonotype: The junction does not match germline at one end; this may be a read error.

A minimum of 7 million PBMCs was isolated per sample. Every sample gave at least 6 micrograms of total RNA when it was extracted. The clonotype originates from a woman in her 30s in good health. The sample comprised blood.

The CDR3 sequence is CASSSQTGTGTGANVRTF. CDR3 sequence (DNA): TGCGCCAGCAGCTCTCAAACAGGGACAGGGACAGGGGCCAACGTCCGGACTTTC. V usage is TRBV5-1 and J usage is TRBJ2-6, with 10 bases aligning to TRBD1. The germline V gene has CDR1 SGHRS and CDR2 YFSETQ. This CDR3 contains 18 residues.